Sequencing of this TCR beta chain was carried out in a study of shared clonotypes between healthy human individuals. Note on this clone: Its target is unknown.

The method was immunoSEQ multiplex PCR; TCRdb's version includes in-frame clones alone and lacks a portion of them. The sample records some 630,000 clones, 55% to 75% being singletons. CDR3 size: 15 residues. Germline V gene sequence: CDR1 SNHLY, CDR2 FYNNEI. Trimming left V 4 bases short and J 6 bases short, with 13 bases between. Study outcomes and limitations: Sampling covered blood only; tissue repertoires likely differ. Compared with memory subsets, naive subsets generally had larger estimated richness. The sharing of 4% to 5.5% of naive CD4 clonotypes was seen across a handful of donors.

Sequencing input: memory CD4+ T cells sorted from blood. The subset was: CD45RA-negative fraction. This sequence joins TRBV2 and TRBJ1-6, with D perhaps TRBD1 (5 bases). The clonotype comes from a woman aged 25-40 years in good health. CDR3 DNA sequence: TGTGCCAGCAGTGTTGAGGGGACGGGTAATTCACCCCTCCACTTT. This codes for CASSVEGTGNSPLHF.